This section outlines one T cell receptor (beta chain) sequence together with its context. The antigen is undetermined. The data were taken from a study of cytomegalovirus exposure and HLA in healthy donors. Whole-study context: The 90 to 150 validation repertoires matched the approximately 700 first-cohort repertoires in platform, a later analysis reported. Findings and limits, study-wide: Three chains linked to CMV were shown in vitro to be specific for CMV antigens. TCR clusters originating in the first cohort tended to co-occur in the 120 validation repertoires, according to a later analysis. According to the study, about 180 TCR beta chains were cytomegalovirus-associated.

Germline CDR1 reads SGHNT; CDR2 reads YENEEA. The CDR3 totals 13 residues. Trimming cost V 3 bases and J 7 bases, with 12 bases left between them. Assay: immunoSEQ multiplex PCR; the TCRdb copy retains only in-frame clones and omits some. The sample shows tens of thousands of clones, approximately 94% of them seen only once. The chain links TRBV11-3 to TRBJ2-5, with D hard to call. The sample consisted of PBMCs. The TCR sequence derives from a woman younger than 30 in good health and CMV-seropositive. CDR3 in amino acids: CASSFGASGTQYF. In DNA, the CDR3 is TGTGCCAGCAGCTTCGGAGCCTCGGGGACCCAGTACTTC. Supplemented by reference TRBV11-3 and TRBJ2-5, the full variable domain reads EAGVVQSPRYKIIEKKQPVAFWCNPISGHNTLYWYLQNLGQGPELLIRYENEEAVDDSQLPKDRFSAERLKGVDSTLKIQPAELGDSAVYLCASSFGASGTQYFGPGTRLLVL.